This record covers a single TCR beta chain. This receptor's antigen is unknown. Base qualities are not recorded, but no much larger clone differs from it by a single base. The data derive from a study of blood T cell repertoires in COVID-19 (dated by TCRdb to about 2020). Looking at the study overall: The collaborator samples originated in the United States, Italy and Spain and spanned the acute and convalescent phases of COVID-19. The prospective study material was composed of cDNA or gDNA derived from T cells, B-cell-depleted T cells, or PBMCs. Deeply sampled blood TCRbeta repertoires from subjects exposed to, actively infected with, or recovered from COVID-19 were included in the dataset. The repertoires were made available in a free public database intended to serve as a resource for research on the immune response to SARS-CoV-2. The samples were drawn from the first 160 participants of the ongoing ImmuneRACE study and from 1,254 subjects provided by 6 global collaborators. Sample metadata almost always included a de-identified subject ID, COVID-19 status, age in years and sex. Where HLA class I and class II types were available, the types were taken from metadata supplied by the sample provider, not from assay-based typing.

The immunoSEQ Assay, a bias-controlled multiplex PCR, was used to amplify TCRbeta CDR3 regions from genomic DNA. Concerning the study's data processing: The number of nucleated cells in each sample was estimated by amplification of reference gene primers within the assay. To quantify the absolute abundance of each unique TCRbeta CDR3 rearrangement, sequence reads were collapsed and filtered. For each sample, productive Simpson clonality was calculated as the square root of Simpson's diversity index over productive rearrangements. Drawn from immuneACCESS, this table holds only the in-frame rearrangements with V and J called that TCRdb kept. Clones are partly lost; checked studies trace under half to an unresolved V gene and leave the rest unexplained. V and J calls and clone size come straight from that table; D and trimming were deduced from the DNA. The table for this sample lists roughly 71,000 clones; over 65% of them were counted only once. Of the sample, roughly 20% is held by the ten largest clones.

The CDR3 numbers 14 residues from cysteine through phenylalanine. Left in the record is the CDR3 DNA by itself, 42 bases read in frame from the first base. The germline V gene (reference sequence) sets CDR1 to SGHNT and CDR2 to YYREEE. Deletion took 2 bases off V and 0 bases off J, with a span of 9 bases between the germline ends. Each collaborating institution followed its own protocols to collect whole blood in K2EDTA tubes. Collaborator samples were shipped for TCRbeta analysis as frozen whole blood, isolated PBMCs, or DNA extracted from either sample type. Broader findings and caveats from the paper: The quantity of clinical and demographic metadata differed by source and by participant and was supplied without curation.

The chain is assembled from TRBV5-4 and TRBJ2-7; TRBD1 is a possible D gene, resting on 7 matching bases. The TCR was taken from an elderly woman with acute or convalescent COVID-19. The material sequenced was peripheral blood. The CDR3 in this case is CASSFQGGSYEQYF. The sequence in DNA is TGTGCCAGCAGCTTCCAGGGGGGCTCCTACGAGCAGTACTTC.